One and the same sample provided the 24 T cell receptor beta chains below, sequenced in a study of shared clonotypes between healthy human individuals. Naive CD8 cells were CD45RO-negative, positively selected for CCR7, excluding terminally differentiated effector memory CD45RA+ cells. The protocol was immunoSEQ multiplex PCR, while the TCRdb copy is restricted to in-frame clones and leaves out a portion. The sample has millions of clones; less than 95% are singletons. The specimen was naive CD8+ T cells sorted from blood. The receptors originated from a man aged 18 to 29 in good health.

This chain uses TRBV27 with TRBJ2-7, with D perhaps TRBD1 (7 bases). CDR1 MNHEY and CDR2 SMNVEV come from the germline V gene (reference sequence). CDR3 length: 15 amino acids. The ends were cut back, 4 bases at V and 7 bases at J, with 20 bases in the middle. For the CDR3, the DNA is TGTGCCAGCAGTTCTTTGACAGGGCTAGCGTATGAGCAGTACTTC. As protein: CASSSLTGLAYEQYF.

This clone was seen a single time. CDR3 sequence (DNA): TGTGCCAGCAGCGAGGGGACTAGCGGGTCCTTCACAGATACGCAGTATTTT. Translated, it gives CASSEGTSGSFTDTQYF. The chain uses TRBV9 and TRBJ2-3; 12 bases are shared with TRBD2. CDR1 is SGDLS and CDR2 is YYNGEE in the germline V gene. The CDR3 runs 17 residues. J lost 2 bases, V lost 3 bases, and 7 bases had no gene match.

The chain's CDR3 is CASSFRGRTNEKLFF. DNA of the CDR3: TGCGCCAGCAGTTTCCGGGGGAGGACTAATGAAAAACTGTTTTTT. The chain joins TRBV5-1 to TRBJ1-4, with a weak D call TRBD1 (5 bases). The CDR3 contains 15 residues. CDR1 is SGHRS, CDR2 YFSETQ, per germline. V was trimmed by 5 bases and J by 2 bases, leaving 13 bases between them.

V is TRBV23-1 and J is TRBJ1-4; TRBD1 agrees at 10 bases. TRBV23-1 is known as an ORF, though its function is uncertain. The CDR3 contains 14 residues. V was clipped by 6 bases and J by 8 bases; unmatched bases: 6. CDR3 coding DNA: TGCGCCAGCAGCCCCGGGACAGGGGAAGAAAAACTGTTTTTT. This gives the protein CASSPGTGEEKLFF.

About this clone: Different DNA sequences within this sample yield the same CDR3. The chain uses TRBV27 and TRBJ2-3; 12 bases fit TRBD1. CDR1 and CDR2 from the germline V gene are MNHEY and SMNVEV (reference sequence). The CDR3 contains 15 residues. Unmatched junction bases numbered 4, after V lost 5 bases and J lost 4 bases. The CDR3 spells CASSPGTGGADTQYF. For the CDR3, the DNA is TGTGCCAGCAGTCCCGGGACAGGGGGCGCAGATACGCAGTATTTT.

Details on this clone: Distinct nucleotide sequences in the sample also encode this CDR3. V and J are TRBV7-9 and TRBJ2-7, with 10 bases lining up with TRBD2. The trim removed 5 bases at V and 5 bases at J, leaving 3 bases unmatched. The CDR3 sequence is 13 residues long. CDR1 and CDR2 (germline): SEHNR, FQNEAQ (reference sequence). The CDR3 DNA reads as TGTGCCAGCAGCGCTGGACTAGCGGACGAGCAGTACTTC. Amino acid sequence: CASSAGLADEQYF.

This chain links TRBV7-8 with TRBJ2-1; 16 positions agree with TRBD2. Germline CDR1 and CDR2: SGHVS and FQNEAQ. Trimming at V came to 5 bases and at J to 1 base, leaving 8 bases not matched to a gene. This CDR3 contains 19 residues. CDR3 loop: CASSQGLAGGPGSYNEQFF. DNA of the CDR3: TGTGCCAGCAGCCAGGGACTAGCGGGAGGGCCCGGGTCCTACAATGAGCAGTTCTTC.

This clone was counted a single time. J is TRBJ2-6 and V is TRBV7-9, with D hard to call. The germline V and J ends were trimmed by 9 bases and 4 bases, with 16 bases remaining between them. CDR3 length: 15 residues. Germline CDR1 SEHNR, CDR2 FQNEAQ (reference sequence). CDR3: CASTTPSEGANVLTF. CDR3 nucleotide sequence: TGTGCCAGTACTACTCCCTCGGAAGGGGCCAACGTCCTGACTTTC.

The chain carries TRBV29-1 and TRBJ1-1; D possibly corresponds to TRBD1 (6 bases). This CDR3 contains 11 residues. V was shortened by 4 bases and J by 5 bases, with 8 bases between the two germline ends. Per the germline V gene, CDR1 is SQVTM and CDR2 is ANQGSEA. The CDR3 sequence: CSVARGTEAFF. The CDR3 nucleotides are TGCAGCGTTGCTAGGGGGACTGAAGCTTTCTTT.

The chain carries TRBV4-1 and TRBJ1-1; 10 bases match TRBD1. V was pared by 4 bases and J by 4 bases, with 3 bases of the junction left unmatched. The germline V gene encodes CDR1 MGHRA and CDR2 YSYEKL. The CDR3 contains 14 residues. Here the CDR3 reads CASSLGQGVTEAFF. For the CDR3, the DNA is TGCGCCAGCAGCCTAGGACAGGGGGTCACTGAAGCTTTCTTT.

The chain carries TRBV5-6 and TRBJ2-5; D not resolved. This CDR3 comprises 13 residues. Between the trimmed V and J ends, which lost 1 base and 5 bases, there was a span of 9 bases. CDR1 SGHDT and CDR2 YYEEEE come from the germline V gene. CDR3 sequence (DNA): TGTGCCAGCAGCTTGTGGGATGGCGAGACCCAGTACTTC. It yields the protein CASSLWDGETQYF.

The chain is built from TRBV7-9 and TRBJ2-7, with 9 bases matching TRBD1. From germline, CDR1 is SEHNR and CDR2 FQNEAQ (reference sequence). V shed 2 bases, J shed 2 bases, and the junction held 13 bases outside the gene matches. This CDR3 is built from 18 residues. The CDR3 protein is CASSLPPPDRGLTYEQYF. The CDR3 nucleotides are TGTGCCAGCAGCTTACCTCCACCGGACAGGGGCCTAACCTACGAGCAGTACTTC.

The chain combines TRBV5-1 with TRBJ1-1; 11 nucleotides line up with TRBD1. The CDR3 sequence is 14 residues long. The germline V gene encodes CDR1 SGHRS and CDR2 YFSETQ. V shed 5 bases, J shed 4 bases, and the junction held 4 bases outside the gene matches. The CDR3 here is CASSDGTGGTEAFF. CDR3 nucleotide sequence: TGCGCCAGCAGTGACGGGACAGGGGGCACTGAAGCTTTCTTT.

This chain uses TRBV5-5 with TRBJ2-7, with D perhaps TRBD1 (5 bases). The CDR3 contains 13 residues. V was pared by 4 bases and J by 6 bases, with 14 bases between. From germline, CDR1 is SGHKS and CDR2 YYEKEE (reference sequence). The CDR3: CASSAQDPGEQYF. DNA of the CDR3: TGTGCCAGCAGCGCACAGGATCCCGGCGAGCAGTACTTC.

This chain connects TRBV11-2 to TRBJ2-5, with D perhaps matching TRBD2 (6 bases). The V gene lost 5 bases and the J gene lost 5 bases, with 12 bases spanning the gap. The CDR3 covers 13 residues. Germline V CDR1 and CDR2: SGHAT, FQNNGV. The CDR3 DNA reads as TGTGCCAGCAGCGAGGCTGGAGGGGAGACCCAGTACTTC. Its protein product is CASSEAGGETQYF.

The chain has TRBV30 and TRBJ1-4; no firm D call. The CDR3 runs 14 residues. Trimming pared 1 base from V and 0 bases from J, leaving 6 bases between. CDR1 and CDR2 (germline): GTSNPN, SVGIG (reference sequence). In DNA, the CDR3 is TGTGCCTGGAGTGCGACATCAACTAATGAAAAACTGTTTTTT. Translated, it gives CAWSATSTNEKLFF.

J is TRBJ2-1 and V is TRBV27; TRBD1 aligns across 8 bases. Germline assignment: CDR1 MNHEY and CDR2 SMNVEV (reference sequence). The trim removed 5 bases at V and 6 bases at J, leaving 12 bases unmatched. The CDR3 covers 16 residues. The CDR3 loop is CASSPSQGAKSNEQFF. The DNA of the CDR3 is TGTGCCAGCAGTCCATCTCAGGGGGCGAAGAGCAATGAGCAGTTCTTC.

CDR3 protein: CASSLDGGVGTF. For the CDR3, the DNA is TGCGCCAGCAGCTTGGATGGGGGCGTAGGCACCTTC. This chain links TRBV5-1 with TRBJ1-2; D may be TRBD1 (6 bases). Looked up from germline, CDR1 is SGHRS and CDR2 is YFSETQ. The V end was cut by 0 bases, the J end by 13 bases, with 13 bases between. This CDR3 has 12 amino acids.

The rearrangement links TRBV9 to TRBJ2-3; D call uncertain. The V end lost 3 bases, the J end lost 0 bases, and 8 bases lay between the germline ends. The CDR3 length is 14 residues. CDR1 is SGDLS and CDR2 is YYNGEE in the germline V gene. This CDR3 reads CASSAAYSTDTQYF. The CDR3 DNA reads as TGTGCCAGCAGCGCCGCGTACAGCACAGATACGCAGTATTTT.

This chain links TRBV7-9 with TRBJ2-5, with 8 bases identical to TRBD2. V trimming: 1 base; J trimming: 5 bases; junction bases outside the gene matches: 6. The CDR3 length is 15 residues. Per germline, CDR1 SEHNR and CDR2 FQNEAQ (reference sequence). CDR3 in DNA: TGTGCCAGCAGCTTAGAGGCTAGCGGGCCTGAGACCCAGTACTTC. Amino acid sequence: CASSLEASGPETQYF. Together with reference TRBV7-9 and TRBJ2-5, the CDR3 gives the full variable domain: DTGVSQNPRHKITKRGQNVTFRCDPISEHNRLYWYRQTLGQGPEFLTYFQNEAQLEKSRLLSDRFSAERPKGSFSTLEIQRTEQGDSAMYLCASSLEASGPETQYFGPGTRLLVL.

J is TRBJ1-4 and V is TRBV19; D is ambiguous. This CDR3 contains 12 residues. Germline values: CDR1 LNHDA, CDR2 SQIVND (reference sequence). V dropped 7 bases and J dropped 8 bases, with 11 bases sitting between them. Here the CDR3 reads CASTSSGEKLFF. The DNA for the CDR3 is TGTGCCAGTACCTCATCGGGAGAAAAACTGTTTTTT.

Only one count was recorded for this clone. Compared with germline, one end of the junction differs, possibly owing to a read error. This sequence joins TRBV30 and TRBJ2-7; no clear D. Germline V gives CDR1 GTSNPN, CDR2 SVGIG (reference sequence). The CDR3 loop spans 12 amino acids. The chain's CDR3 is CAWSLIGPDANF. The CDR3 region has the DNA TGTGCCTGGAGTCTCATCGGACCGGATGCTAACTTC.

The rearrangement joins TRBV4-3 to TRBJ2-7; D possibly corresponds to TRBD1 (6 bases). Germline lookup yields CDR1 LGHNA and CDR2 YSLEER. The CDR3 sequence is 15 residues long. The V and J ends lost 0 bases and 1 base respectively, with 10 bases between them. This chain's CDR3 is CASSQDVTGSYEQYF. CDR3 nucleotide sequence: TGCGCCAGCAGCCAAGACGTTACAGGGTCCTACGAGCAGTACTTC.

J is TRBJ2-1 and V is TRBV9, with D hard to call. There are 14 residues in the CDR3. The ends were cut back, 0 bases at V and 9 bases at J, with 13 bases in the middle. Germline CDR1 reads SGDLS; CDR2 reads YYNGEE. CDR3 sequence (DNA): TGTGCCAGCAGCGTAGGGGTAGGATTGGGTGAGCAGTTCTTC. This encodes CASSVGVGLGEQFF.